Here is one T cell receptor beta chain with its context. Its antigen remains unidentified. This table comes from immunoSEQ multiplex PCR, and its TCRdb copy is limited to in-frame clones, with some not included. The sample carries tens of thousands of clones, around nine tenths recorded once. This CDR3 is 13 amino acids long. Looked up from germline, CDR1 is MNHEY and CDR2 is SVGAGI. The ends lost 4 bases at V and 1 base at J; junction bases unmatched: 1. This record belongs to a study of OX40 agonist ivuxolimab in advanced cancers. Study-level background: The patients got ivuxolimab, which is an agonistic anti-OX40 (CD134) antibody. Partial responses were observed in three patients, of whom one had hepatocellular carcinoma and two had cutaneous melanoma.

Study results and limitations: Near-lowest levels of clonal expansion characterized partial responders at 0.1-3.0 mg/kg. Blood T cells, both CD4+ and CD8+, expanded clonally by week 6 at 0.1 to 3.0 mg/kg.

V and J are TRBV6-5 and TRBJ2-7, with 7 bases fitting TRBD1. This specimen consisted of CD4+ or CD8+ T cells sorted from blood, obtained in a trial of the OX40 agonist ivuxolimab. The sequence came from an adult with an advanced solid tumor such as melanoma, head and neck, liver or kidney cancer. In nucleotides, the CDR3 is TGTGCCAGCAGTTGGGGACAGTCCTACGAGCAGTACTTC. Protein: CASSWGQSYEQYF.